Shown below are 5 T cell receptor beta chains from a single sample sequenced in a study of human T cells and chemical hapten exposure. In TCRdb, the RACE reads were re-called with MiXCR into one record per CDR3 protein. The sample gives 380,000 or so distinct CDR3 sequences, approximately 5% of which show up once; over 6.5% is in the top ten. Time point specified: pre-sensitization, week 0. Indicated treatment: therapeutic diphenylcyclopropenone sensitization with weekly scalp DPC. The sample here was whole blood, taken in connection with sensitization to the hapten diphenylcyclopropenone (DPC). The source is a woman aged 18-29 years with alopecia areata. Some clones in this sample may be carry-over from other donors' samples.

This clonotype was picked up many times. V is TRBV7-2 and J is TRBJ1-1; no clear D gene. Germline assignment: CDR1 SGHTA and CDR2 FQGNSA. The CDR3 contains 13 residues. V was pared by 5 bases and J by 6 bases, with 13 bases between. The CDR3 DNA sequence: TGTGCCAGCAGCCTCAGGTCGGCAGCTGAAGCTTTCTTT. This sequence encodes CASSLRSAAEAFF.

This clonotype was counted ten times or more. The chain uses TRBV12-3 or TRBV12-4 and TRBJ2-3, with D maybe TRBD1 (6 bases). V was clipped by 6 bases and J by 6 bases, with 16 bases between them. The CDR3 covers 14 residues. DNA of the CDR3: TGTGCCAGCAGCCTTCCGTGGGGGCCCGATACGCAGTATTTT. This sequence encodes CASSLPWGPDTQYF.

This clonotype came up many times. The V call is TRBV7-3, the J call TRBJ1-2, with 9 bases matching TRBD1. This CDR3 is built from 15 residues. J was trimmed by 4 bases and V by 5 bases; bases with no gene match: 8. In germline, CDR1 is SGHTA, CDR2 FQGTGA. The CDR3 DNA is TGTGCCAGCAGCCCACAGGGACAGGGAGTCTATGGCTACACCTTC. It is translated as CASSPQGQGVYGYTF.

This clonotype was observed at least ten times. This rearrangement joins TRBV7-6 to TRBJ2-3; TRBD2 aligns across 9 bases. This CDR3 is 14 amino acids long. V lost 5 bases to trimming and J lost 9 bases; unmatched junction nucleotides: 9. Germline V CDR1 and CDR2: SGHVS, FNYEAQ. CDR3 protein: CASSPLAGGQTQYF. CDR3 nucleotides: TGTGCCAGCAGCCCGTTGGCGGGGGGGCAAACGCAGTATTTT.

This clonotype was recorded a few times. The V and J genes are TRBV4-3 and TRBJ2-3; TRBD2 matches 8 bases. The CDR3 runs to 14 residues. V gave up 4 bases and J gave up 1 base; unmatched junction bases: 1. Per the germline V gene, CDR1 is LGHNA and CDR2 is YSLEER. This CDR3 reads CASSRRGGTDTQYF. The CDR3 DNA is TGCGCCAGCAGCCGGCGGGGGGGCACAGATACGCAGTATTTT.